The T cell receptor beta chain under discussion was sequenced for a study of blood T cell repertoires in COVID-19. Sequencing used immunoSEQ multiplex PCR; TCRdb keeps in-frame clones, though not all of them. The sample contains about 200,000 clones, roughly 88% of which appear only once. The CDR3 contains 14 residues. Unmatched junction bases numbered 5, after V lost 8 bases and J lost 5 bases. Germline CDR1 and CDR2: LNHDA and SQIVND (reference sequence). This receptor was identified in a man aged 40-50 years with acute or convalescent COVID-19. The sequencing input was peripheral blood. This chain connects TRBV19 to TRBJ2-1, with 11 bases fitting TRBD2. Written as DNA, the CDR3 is TGTGCCAGTGGTAGCGGGAGGGGAAACAATGAGCAGTTCTTC. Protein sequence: CASGSGRGNNEQFF.